The clone carrying this TCR beta chain was seen a few times. The antigen is undetermined. Sorting based on CD45RO/CCR7/CD25/CD127/CD95/CD27 separated CD4+ naive, central memory, regulatory and stem cell-like memory cells. These data belong to a study of beta chain features in type 1 diabetes. On the study more broadly: Patients looked much like healthy donors when it came to age, gender and cell yields. Study results and caveats: Among type 1 diabetes patients, VDJ junctions had fewer insertions and more deletions. Researchers reported that naive, central memory and Treg TCRB repertoires appeared more similar in patients than in healthy donors.

The CDR3 is made up of 14 amino acids. V was trimmed by 2 bases and J by 7 bases, leaving 14 bases between them. CDR1 is GTSNPN and CDR2 is SVGIG in the germline V gene (reference sequence). Sequenced material consisted of expressed TCRB transcripts (all of the isolated RNA was reverse transcribed). The method was immunoSEQ multiplex PCR; TCRdb's version includes in-frame clones alone and lacks a portion of them. The sample lists 350,000 to 450,000 clones; about 15% were seen once. Sequences were obtained from naive CD4+ T cells from blood. The TCR sequence derives from a young man in good health. The chain carries TRBV30 and TRBJ1-4; D possibly corresponds to TRBD1 (5 bases). As DNA, the CDR3 is TGTGCCTGGAGTCGATGGGGGGTTAGTGAAAAACTGTTTTTT. Its translation: CAWSRWGVSEKLFF.